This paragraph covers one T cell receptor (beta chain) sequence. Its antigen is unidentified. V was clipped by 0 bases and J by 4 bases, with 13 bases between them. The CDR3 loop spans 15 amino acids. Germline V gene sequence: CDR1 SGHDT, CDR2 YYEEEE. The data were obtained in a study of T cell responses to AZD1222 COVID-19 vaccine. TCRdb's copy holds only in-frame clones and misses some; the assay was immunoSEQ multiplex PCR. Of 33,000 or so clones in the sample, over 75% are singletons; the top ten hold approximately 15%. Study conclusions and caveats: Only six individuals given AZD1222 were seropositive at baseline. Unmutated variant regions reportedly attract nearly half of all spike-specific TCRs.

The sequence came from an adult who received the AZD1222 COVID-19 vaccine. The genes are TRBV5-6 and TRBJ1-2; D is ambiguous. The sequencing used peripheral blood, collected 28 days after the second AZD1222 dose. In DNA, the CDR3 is TGTGCCAGCAGCTTGGTGGGAACTCAGCTCTATGGCTACACCTTC. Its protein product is CASSLVGTQLYGYTF. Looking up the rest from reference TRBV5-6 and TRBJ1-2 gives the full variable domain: DAGVTQSPTHLIKTRGQQVTLRCSPKSGHDTVSWYQQALGQGPQFIFQYYEEEERQRGNFPDRFSGHQFPNYSSELNVNALLLGDSALYLCASSLVGTQLYGYTFGSGTRLTVV.